This entry concerns a single T cell receptor beta chain. cDNA molecules, individually, were tagged with unique molecular identifiers. MiXCR was run by TCRdb on the 5' RACE reads, yielding one entry per CDR3 protein. The table has tens of thousands of distinct CDR3 sequences, 5.3% seen once. The V end was cut by 3 bases, the J end by 10 bases, with 13 bases between. CDR3 length equals 13 residues. Germline CDR1 is MDHEN and CDR2 is SYDVKM. The data derive from a study of early T cells in non-severe SARS-CoV-2 infection. Background on the study: Chains were not paired, and sequencing was done on bulk RNA from unsorted whole blood.

The genes are TRBV28 and TRBJ1-5; D remains unclear. The sequence was collected from an adult who was a healthcare worker with PCR-confirmed SARS-CoV-2 infection or an uninfected control (not recorded which). The sequencing input was whole blood. The CDR3 protein is CASSFGVPFPQHF. The CDR3 DNA reads as TGTGCCAGCAGTTTTGGCGTGCCCTTTCCCCAGCATTTT.